The source of this TCR beta chain is a study of blood T cell repertoires in COVID-19. Using immunoSEQ multiplex PCR, the repertoire was profiled, and TCRdb retains in-frame clones only, with some absent. The table shows some 110,000 clones, with roughly 89% occurring only once. CDR1 is MDHEN, CDR2 SYDVKM, per germline. The CDR3 runs to 12 residues. V was shortened by 2 bases and J by 12 bases, with 11 bases between the two germline ends. What was sequenced was peripheral blood. The receptor comes from a human donor in a cohort sampled during active COVID-19. The V gene is TRBV28, the J gene TRBJ2-1, with D perhaps matching TRBD2 (6 bases). The CDR3 nucleotides read TGTGCCAGCAGTTTAATCGCGGGGCTGCAGTTCTTC. This translates into CASSLIAGLQFF. Full variable domain (remainder filled in from reference TRBV28 and TRBJ2-1): DVKVTQSSRYLVKRTGEKVFLECVQDMDHENMFWYRQDPGLGLRLIYFSYDVKMKEKGDIPEGYSVSREKKERFSLILESASTNQTSMYLCASSLIAGLQFFGPGTRLTVL.